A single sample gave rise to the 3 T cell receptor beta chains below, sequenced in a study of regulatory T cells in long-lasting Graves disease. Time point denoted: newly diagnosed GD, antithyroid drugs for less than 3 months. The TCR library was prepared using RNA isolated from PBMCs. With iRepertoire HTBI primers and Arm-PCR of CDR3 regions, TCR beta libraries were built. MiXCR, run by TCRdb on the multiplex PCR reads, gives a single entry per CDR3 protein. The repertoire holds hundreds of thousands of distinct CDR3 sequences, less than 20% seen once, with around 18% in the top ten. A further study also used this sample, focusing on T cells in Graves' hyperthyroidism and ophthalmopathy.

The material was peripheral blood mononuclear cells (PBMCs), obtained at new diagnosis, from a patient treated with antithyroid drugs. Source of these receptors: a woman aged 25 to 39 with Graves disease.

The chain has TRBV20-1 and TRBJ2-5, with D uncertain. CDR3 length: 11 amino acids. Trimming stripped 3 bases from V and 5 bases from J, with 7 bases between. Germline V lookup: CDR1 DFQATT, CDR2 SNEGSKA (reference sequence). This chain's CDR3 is CSASIRETQYF. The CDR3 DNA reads TGCAGTGCTAGTATCCGGGAGACCCAGTACTTC.

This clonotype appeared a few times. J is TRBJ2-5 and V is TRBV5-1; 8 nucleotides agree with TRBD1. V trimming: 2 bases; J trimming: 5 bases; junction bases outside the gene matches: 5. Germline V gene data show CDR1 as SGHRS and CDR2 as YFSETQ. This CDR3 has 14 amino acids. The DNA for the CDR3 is TGCGCCAGCAGCTTATATAGACAGGGGGAGACCCAGTACTTC. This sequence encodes CASSLYRQGETQYF.

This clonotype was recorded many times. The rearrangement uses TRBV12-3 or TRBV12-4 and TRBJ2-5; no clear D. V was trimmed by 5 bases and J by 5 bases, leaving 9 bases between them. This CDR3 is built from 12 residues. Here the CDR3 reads CASSPSKETQYF. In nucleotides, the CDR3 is TGTGCCAGCAGTCCGAGTAAGGAGACCCAGTACTTC.